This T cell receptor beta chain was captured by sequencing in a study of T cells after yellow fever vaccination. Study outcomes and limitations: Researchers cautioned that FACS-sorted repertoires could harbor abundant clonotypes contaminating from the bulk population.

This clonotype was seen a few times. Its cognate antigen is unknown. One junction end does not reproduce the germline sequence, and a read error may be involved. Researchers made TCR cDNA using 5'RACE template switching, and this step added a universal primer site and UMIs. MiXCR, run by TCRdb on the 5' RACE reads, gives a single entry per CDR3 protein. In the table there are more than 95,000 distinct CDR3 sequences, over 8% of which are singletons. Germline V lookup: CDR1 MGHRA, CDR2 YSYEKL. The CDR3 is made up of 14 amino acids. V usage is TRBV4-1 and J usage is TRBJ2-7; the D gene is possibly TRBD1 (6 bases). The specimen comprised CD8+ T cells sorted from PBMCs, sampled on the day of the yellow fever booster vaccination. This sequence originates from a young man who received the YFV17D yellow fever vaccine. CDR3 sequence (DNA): TGCGCCAGCAGCCCACGACAGGTCTCCAACGAGCAGTACTTC. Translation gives CASSPRQVSNEQYF.